This TCR beta chain was obtained from a study of response to subunit inactivated influenza vaccine. The V end was cut by 1 base, the J end by 4 bases, with 11 bases between. The germline V gene has CDR1 SGHVS and CDR2 FQNEAQ. The CDR3 is 15 amino acids. Study-level points and caveats: It was the authors' suggestion that each seasonal influenza vaccination recruits few new T cells.

This clonotype was observed a handful of times. What it recognizes is unknown. Each CDR3 protein is one row after TCRdb ran MiXCR on the RT-PCR reads. The sample has 450,000 to 600,000 distinct CDR3 sequences; around 7.9% are singletons. This receptor was identified in a man aged 50-75 years who received an inactivated influenza vaccine. This chain links TRBV7-8 with TRBJ2-1; no firm D call. The starting material was PBMCs from blood, obtained around 2 years after vaccination. CDR3 loop: CASSLVAEPYNEQFF. Here the CDR3 DNA reads TGTGCCAGCAGCTTAGTCGCGGAGCCTTACAATGAGCAGTTCTTC.